The T cell receptor beta chain under discussion was sequenced for a study of T-cell reconstitution after alpha-beta-depleted transplantation in children. Trimming shortened V by 2 bases and J by 5 bases, and 12 bases separated the two germline ends. From germline, CDR1 is MNHEY and CDR2 SVGEGT. The CDR3 covers 14 residues. This clonotype was seen repeatedly, ten times or more. Antigen: not known. Study-level points and caveats: Several hundred expanded graft clones reportedly were the source of alpha-beta T cells about two months after transplant. The main origin of T-cell counts and diversity one year after transplant was newly produced T cells.

Unique molecular identifiers were built into the TCRbeta library. TCRdb recomputed calls from the PCR reads with MiXCR, one row per CDR3 protein. The top ten clones hold around 35% of a sample with about 20,000 distinct CDR3 sequences, approximately 12% of them seen once. The sample was PBMCs, mostly from graft donor cells, taken 60 days after TCRalphabeta/CD19-depleted stem cell transplant. The source is a female patient aged 2 to 10 who had a stem cell transplant for congenital amegakaryocytic thrombocytopenia, so the T cells may come from the graft donor. The V gene is TRBV6-2 or TRBV6-3, the J gene TRBJ1-1; D remains ambiguous. In nucleotides, the CDR3 is TGTGCCAGCAGTTACCCCACGTCTGGGACTGAAGCTTTCTTT. Translating it yields CASSYPTSGTEAFF.